This section outlines one T cell receptor (beta chain) sequence together with its context. Trimming removed 9 bases from V and 5 bases from J, with 19 bases in between. The CDR3 has 14 residues. Germline assignment: CDR1 LNHDA and CDR2 SQIVND (reference sequence). The entry originates in a study of technical replicates of blood from a handful of donors. Repertoires were generated with immunoSEQ multiplex PCR, while TCRdb's copy carries only in-frame clones and drops some. The repertoire has about 75,000 clones, around 97% of them found once; the top ten carry almost 0.3%. Sequencing was performed on T cells isolated from PBMCs. The V gene is TRBV19, the J gene TRBJ1-2; D is perhaps TRBD1 (5 bases). This TCR was recovered from a human donor in good health. The chain's CDR3 is CASQPGLRVYGYTF. The CDR3, as DNA: TGTGCCAGCCAGCCGGGACTGAGGGTTTATGGCTACACCTTC.